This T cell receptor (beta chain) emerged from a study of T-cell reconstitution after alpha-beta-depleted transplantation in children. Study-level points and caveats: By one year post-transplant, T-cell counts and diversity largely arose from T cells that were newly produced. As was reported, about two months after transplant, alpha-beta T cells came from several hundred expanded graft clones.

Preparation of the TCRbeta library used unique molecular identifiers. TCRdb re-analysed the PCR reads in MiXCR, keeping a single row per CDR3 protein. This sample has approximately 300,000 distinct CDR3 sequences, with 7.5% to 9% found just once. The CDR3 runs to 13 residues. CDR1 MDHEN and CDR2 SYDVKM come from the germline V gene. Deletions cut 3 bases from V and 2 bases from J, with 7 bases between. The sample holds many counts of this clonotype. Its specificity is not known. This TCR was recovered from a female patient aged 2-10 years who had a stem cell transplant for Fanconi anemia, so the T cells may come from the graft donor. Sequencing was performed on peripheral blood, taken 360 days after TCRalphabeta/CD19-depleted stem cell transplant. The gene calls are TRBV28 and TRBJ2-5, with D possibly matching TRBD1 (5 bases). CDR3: CASSFREQETQYF. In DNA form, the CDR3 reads TGTGCCAGCAGTTTCAGGGAACAAGAGACCCAGTACTTC.